This T cell receptor (beta chain) is from a study of early T cells in non-severe SARS-CoV-2 infection. Study details: Sequencing of bulk RNA from unsorted whole blood was done, without chain pairing. Notes on the study in general: There was a bias toward anti-spike CD8 responses in VDJdb matching, which missed private and CD4 specificities.

In this sample, this clonotype turned up many times. The antigen is unknown. Attachment of unique molecular identifiers to individual cDNA molecules was performed. A single record per CDR3 protein comes from TCRdb applying MiXCR to the 5' RACE reads. The table shows 25,000 to 30,000 distinct CDR3 sequences, with around 4.2% occurring only once. Germline V lookup: CDR1 SNHLY, CDR2 FYNNEI. This CDR3 comprises 14 residues. Trimming removed 6 bases from V and 6 bases from J, with 18 bases in between. The sequence was collected from an adult who was a healthcare worker with PCR-confirmed SARS-CoV-2 infection or an uninfected control (not recorded which). The sequenced sample was whole blood. The chain couples TRBV2 to TRBJ2-7; D possibly corresponds to TRBD2 (5 bases). This chain's CDR3 is CASRLELRSGEQYF. The CDR3 DNA reads TGTGCCAGCAGACTAGAACTCAGGTCGGGCGAGCAGTACTTC.